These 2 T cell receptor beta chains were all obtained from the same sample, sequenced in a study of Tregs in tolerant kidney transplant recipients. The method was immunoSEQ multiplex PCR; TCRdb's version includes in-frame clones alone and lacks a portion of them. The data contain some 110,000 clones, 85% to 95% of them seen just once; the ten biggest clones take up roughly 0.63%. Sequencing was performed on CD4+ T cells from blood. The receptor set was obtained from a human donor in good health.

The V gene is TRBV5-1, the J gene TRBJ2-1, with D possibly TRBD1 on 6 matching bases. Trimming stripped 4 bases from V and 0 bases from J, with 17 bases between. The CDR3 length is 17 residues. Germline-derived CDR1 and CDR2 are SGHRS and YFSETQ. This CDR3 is CASSPWGLDYSYNEQFF. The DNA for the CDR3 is TGCGCCAGCAGCCCGTGGGGGCTAGACTACTCCTACAATGAGCAGTTCTTC.

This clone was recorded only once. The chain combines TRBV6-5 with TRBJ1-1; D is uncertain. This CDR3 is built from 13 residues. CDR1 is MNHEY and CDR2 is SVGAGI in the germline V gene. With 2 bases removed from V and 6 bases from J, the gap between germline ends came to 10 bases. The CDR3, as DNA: TGTGCCAGCAGTTACGGGTCGGTGGCTGAAGCTTTCTTT. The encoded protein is CASSYGSVAEAFF.